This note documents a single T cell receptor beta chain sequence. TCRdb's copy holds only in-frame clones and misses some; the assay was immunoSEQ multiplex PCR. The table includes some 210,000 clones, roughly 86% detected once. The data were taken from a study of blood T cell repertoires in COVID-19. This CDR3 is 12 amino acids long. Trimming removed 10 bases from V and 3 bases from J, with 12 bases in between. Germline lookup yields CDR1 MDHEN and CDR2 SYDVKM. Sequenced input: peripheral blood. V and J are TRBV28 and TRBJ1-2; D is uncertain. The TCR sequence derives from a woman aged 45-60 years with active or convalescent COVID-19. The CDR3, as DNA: TGTGCCACCACGACCGGGGACTATGGCTACACCTTC. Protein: CATTTGDYGYTF.